These 10 T cell receptor beta chains share one sample of origin, sequenced in a study of blood T cell repertoires in COVID-19. The repertoire was sequenced with immunoSEQ multiplex PCR; TCRdb's copy has only in-frame clones and lacks some. The sample holds roughly 300,000 clones; roughly 86% are singletons and the top ten take 7.8%. Material: peripheral blood. Receptors originate from a woman between 45 and 65 years old who had recovered from COVID-19.

The rearrangement joins TRBV27 to TRBJ2-5; possibly TRBD2 for D (7 bases). This CDR3 has 16 residues. The germline V and J ends were trimmed by 7 bases and 5 bases, with 23 bases remaining between them. The V gene's germline CDR1 is MNHEY and CDR2 SMNVEV (reference sequence). The DNA for the CDR3 is TGTGCCAGCACCTTACCCCTGCAGGGAGGGGGGGAGACCCAGTACTTC. This gives the protein CASTLPLQGGGETQYF.

The chain uses TRBV5-6 and TRBJ2-1; D is unclear. This CDR3 has 15 amino acids. CDR1 SGHDT and CDR2 YYEEEE come from the germline V gene. V was shortened by 0 bases and J by 4 bases, with 11 bases between the two germline ends. CDR3 coding DNA: TGTGCCAGCAGCTTGGCCGAAAGCGCTTACAATGAGCAGTTCTTC. Translation: CASSLAESAYNEQFF.

CDR3 DNA sequence: TGCAGCGTCCTACCCCGGGACAGGGTCTACAATGAGCAGTTCTTC. Translating gives CSVLPRDRVYNEQFF. The chain combines TRBV29-1 with TRBJ2-1; 9 bases are shared with TRBD1. The CDR3 runs 15 residues. Germline loops: CDR1 SQVTM, CDR2 ANQGSEA. The ends lost 6 bases at V and 3 bases at J; junction bases unmatched: 9.

The V and J genes are TRBV7-2 and TRBJ2-7, with D maybe TRBD2 (6 bases). With 7 bases removed from V and 4 bases from J, the gap between germline ends came to 17 bases. The CDR3 has 14 residues. CDR1 is SGHTA and CDR2 is FQGNSA in the germline V gene. Here the CDR3 DNA reads TGTGCCAGCACCGTCCCGGGACTGGGATACGAGCAGTACTTC. Its protein product is CASTVPGLGYEQYF. Supplemented by reference TRBV7-2 and TRBJ2-7, the full variable domain reads GAGVSQSPSNKVTEKGKDVELRCDPISGHTALYWYRQSLGQGLEFLIYFQGNSAPDKSGLPSDRFSAERTGGSVSTLTIQRTQQEDSAVYLCASTVPGLGYEQYFGPGTRLTVT.

CDR3 loop: CASSPRTGAQETQYF. The DNA for the CDR3 is TGTGCCAGCAGCCCCCGGACAGGAGCTCAAGAGACCCAGTACTTC. The V gene is TRBV3-1 (or the pseudogene TRBV3-2), the J gene TRBJ2-5, with TRBD1 identical over 7 bases. Germline V gene lookup returns CDR1 LGHDT and CDR2 YNNKEL (reference sequence). After removal of 4 bases from V and 2 bases from J, the junction contained 7 bases not matched to a gene. This CDR3 spans 15 amino acids.

The table lists this clone with a count of one. The chain uses TRBV2 and TRBJ1-5, with TRBD1 identical over 7 bases. This CDR3 comprises 14 residues. Per the germline V gene, CDR1 is SNHLY and CDR2 is FYNNEI. The V segment lost 6 bases and the J segment 7 bases; nucleotides outside the gene matches: 9. The CDR3 bases are TGTGCCAGCAGCGGGGGCAGGGGGGACCAGCCCCAGCATTTT. The encoded protein is CASSGGRGDQPQHF. The whole variable domain, remainder taken from reference TRBV2 and TRBJ1-5, is EPEVTQTPSHQVTQMGQEVILRCVPISNHLYFYWYRQILGQKVEFLVSFYNNEISEKSEIFDDQFSVERPDGSNFTLKIRSTKLEDSAMYFCASSGGRGDQPQHFGDGTRLSIL.

The CDR3 coding sequence is TGTGCCAGCAGTGTCTTAGGGGTAGCGGGAGTTACAGATACGCAGTATTTT. Its translation: CASSVLGVAGVTDTQYF. The chain links TRBV6-1 to TRBJ2-3, with TRBD2 matching 9 bases. With V trimmed by 4 bases and J by 3 bases, 11 bases remained unmatched. The CDR3 loop spans 17 amino acids. Germline values: CDR1 MNHNS, CDR2 SASEGT.

This clone has a single count. The rearrangement links TRBV4-1 to TRBJ2-1, with a possible D match to TRBD2 (5 bases). The CDR3 length is 15 residues. Germline CDR1 reads MGHRA; CDR2 reads YSYEKL. V lost 1 base, J lost 8 bases, and 15 bases lay in between. CDR3 amino acids: CASSQGRTSRDEQFF. For the CDR3, the DNA is TGCGCCAGCAGCCAAGGGAGGACCAGTAGGGATGAGCAGTTCTTC.

The rearrangement joins TRBV5-1 to TRBJ2-7, with 7 positions matching TRBD1. J lost 5 bases, V lost 2 bases, and 4 bases had no gene match. The CDR3 has 13 amino acids. From germline, CDR1 is SGHRS and CDR2 YFSETQ. CDR3: CASSLQGLDEQYF. The DNA for the CDR3 is TGCGCCAGCAGCTTACAGGGGTTGGACGAGCAGTACTTC.

This rearrangement joins TRBV28 to TRBJ2-1; 12 bases match TRBD2. Trimming at V came to 5 bases and at J to 10 bases, leaving 3 bases not matched to a gene. The CDR3 totals 13 residues. Germline CDR1 MDHEN, CDR2 SYDVKM. The CDR3 bases are TGTGCCAGCAGTCTACTAGCGGGAGGCGAGCAGTTCTTC. It encodes CASSLLAGGEQFF.